The TCR beta chain described here comes from a study of T cell repertoires in cytomegalovirus infection (dated by TCRdb to between 2017 and 2020). For the study in its entirety: Because public TCR beta signatures pointed to carriage of CMV infection together with the matching HLA type, the HLA type of each donor mattered for the analysis.

Per the germline V gene, MNHEY is the CDR1 and SVGEGT is the CDR2. Spanning cysteine to phenylalanine, the CDR3 consists of 17 amino acids. CDR3 DNA only is kept here, 51 bases in frame from base 1. V is cut back by 0 bases and J by 3 bases, with 10 bases in the junction unmatched. The sample holds many counts of this clonotype. It lacks a known antigen. No base quality values were provided; no much bigger clone lies one nucleotide off. Sequencing instrument: Illumina HiSeq 1500. The public reads were reprocessed in TCRdb via fastp at Q25 and MiXCR, keeping in-frame beta chains. Rows merge per CDR3 protein into single entries with the most common DNA and genes. The table for this sample lists more than 200,000 distinct CDR3 sequences; roughly 9% of them were counted only once. In total, the top ten clones hold roughly 16% of the sample. Overall study outcomes, separate from this receptor: The ex vivo response was dominated by HLA-C-restricted CMV-specific TCR beta clonotypes, which also provided the single most frequent clonotype in two of eight donors. In both this cohort and an independent roughly 350-donor cohort, the cumulative frequency of public TCR beta family members distinguished carriers of CMV infection plus the relevant HLA type.

The rearrangement combines TRBV6-2 or TRBV6-3 with TRBJ1-1; TRBD1 fits 7 bases in the junction. Sequenced: PBMCs. The TCR was taken from a human donor in good health (CMV status not recorded). Some clones in this sample may be carry-over from other donors' samples. For the CDR3, the sequence is CASSYSVRRGLYTEAFF. The DNA reads TGTGCCAGCAGTTACTCGGTTAGGAGGGGGCTGTACACTGAAGCTTTCTTT.